One and the same sample provided the 18 T cell receptor beta chains below, sequenced in a study of control samples from healthy donors and cancer patients. Assay: immunoSEQ multiplex PCR; the TCRdb copy retains only in-frame clones and omits some. Here the sample spans 100,000 to 150,000 clones, roughly 87% being singletons. Specimen: blood. Receptors originate from a man between 18 and 35 years old in good health.

The J gene is TRBJ2-5, the V gene TRBV19, with D tentatively TRBD2 (5 bases). Germline CDR1 LNHDA, CDR2 SQIVND (reference sequence). The CDR3 has 14 amino acids. The V and J ends lost 1 base and 0 bases respectively, with 6 bases between them. The CDR3 bases are TGTGCCAGTAGTATAGGGGAGAACCAAGAGACCCAGTACTTC. Its translation is CASSIGENQETQYF.

This clone was picked up a small number of times. J is TRBJ1-1 and V is TRBV18, with 7 bases fitting TRBD1. The germline gives CDR1 KGHSH, CDR2 LQKENI. CDR3 length: 15 amino acids. Trimming at V came to 1 base and at J to 1 base, leaving 3 bases not matched to a gene. CDR3 DNA: TGTGCCAGCTCACCACAGGGGGCAAAGAACACTGAAGCTTTCTTT. It translates to CASSPQGAKNTEAFF.

The CDR3: CASSRSRQHF. As DNA, the CDR3 is TGTGCCAGCAGCCGGTCTCGCCAGCATTTT. The chain has TRBV28 and TRBJ1-5; no firm D call. V lost 6 bases, J lost 12 bases, and 9 bases lay in between. The CDR3 runs to 10 residues. The germline CDR1 and CDR2 sequences are MDHEN and SYDVKM.

V gene TRBV5-4 combines with J gene TRBJ2-7; a possible D gene is TRBD1 (6 bases). This CDR3 has 14 amino acids. CDR1 is SGHNT, CDR2 YYREEE, per germline (reference sequence). V was trimmed by 6 bases and J by 3 bases, leaving 16 bases between them. The CDR3 DNA follows: TGTGCCAGCAACCCACCCGGGGACATCTACGAGCAGTACTTC. This translates into CASNPPGDIYEQYF.

This chain connects TRBV3-1 (or the pseudogene TRBV3-2) to TRBJ1-1; D remains ambiguous. V was trimmed by 4 bases and J by 6 bases, leaving 18 bases between them. This CDR3 contains 15 residues. Germline-derived CDR1 and CDR2 are LGHDT and YNNKEL (reference sequence). The CDR3, as DNA: TGTGCCAGCAGCCCACAGACCGGGAGAGGACCTGAAGCTTTCTTT. It specifies CASSPQTGRGPEAFF.

The chain has TRBV30 and TRBJ1-4; 7 bases align to TRBD1. Per the germline V gene, CDR1 is GTSNPN and CDR2 is SVGIG (reference sequence). V shed 2 bases and J 6 bases; nucleotides not matched to a gene: 6. CDR3 size: 14 residues. CDR3 protein: CAWSSDRRDEKLFF. The CDR3 DNA follows: TGTGCCTGGAGTTCGGACAGGAGGGATGAAAAACTGTTTTTT.

The chain combines TRBV18 with TRBJ2-7, with a weak D call TRBD1 (6 bases). Trimming stripped 4 bases from V and 0 bases from J, with 10 bases between. This CDR3 is 14 amino acids long. The germline V gene encodes CDR1 KGHSH and CDR2 LQKENI. The CDR3 sequence: CASSRTASSYEQYF. For the CDR3, the DNA is TGTGCCAGCTCACGGACAGCCAGCTCCTACGAGCAGTACTTC.

The table lists this clone with a count of one. Written as DNA, the CDR3 is TGTGCCAGCAGCTTAACCTCAGAGGGCCCCTACGAGCAGTACTTC. This encodes CASSLTSEGPYEQYF. The chain uses TRBV7-8 and TRBJ2-7; D possibly corresponds to TRBD2 (5 bases). Between the trimmed V and J ends, which lost 2 bases and 2 bases, there was a span of 13 bases. This CDR3 contains 15 residues. CDR1 and CDR2 from the germline V gene are SGHVS and FQNEAQ.

The chain couples TRBV5-5 to TRBJ2-2; 7 positions agree with TRBD1. CDR3 length equals 13 residues. The junction had 3 bases not matched to a gene; V was cut back by 4 bases and J by 6 bases. Germline CDR1 and CDR2: SGHKS and YYEKEE (reference sequence). The CDR3 DNA sequence: TGTGCCAGCAGCATAACAGGGGCCGGGGAGCTGTTTTTT. As protein: CASSITGAGELFF.

V is TRBV5-4 and J is TRBJ1-5; 9 bases align to TRBD1. The ends lost 3 bases at V and 4 bases at J; junction bases unmatched: 8. The CDR3 has 16 amino acids. In germline, CDR1 is SGHNT, CDR2 YYREEE (reference sequence). In nucleotides, the CDR3 is TGTGCCAGCAGCTCTACTGGGACAGGGTCAAATCAGCCCCAGCATTTT. It yields the protein CASSSTGTGSNQPQHF.

The chain joins TRBV30 to TRBJ2-3; D uncertain. The germline V gene has CDR1 GTSNPN and CDR2 SVGIG (reference sequence). The CDR3 is 12 amino acids. Between the trimmed V and J ends, which lost 2 bases and 6 bases, there was a span of 9 bases. The DNA of the CDR3 is TGTGCCTGGAGTCTAAACGGTGATACGCAGTATTTT. It encodes CAWSLNGDTQYF.

The genes are TRBV18 and TRBJ2-5; D is undetermined. There are 11 residues in the CDR3. Germline loops: CDR1 KGHSH, CDR2 LQKENI. Trimming took off 4 bases at V and 7 bases at J, with 7 bases between the two ends. CDR3 sequence: CASSQDRTQYF. CDR3 nucleotide sequence: TGTGCCAGCTCACAAGATAGGACCCAGTACTTC.

This rearrangement joins TRBV4-3 to TRBJ2-2; 7 bases are a match to TRBD2. There are 16 residues in the CDR3. V trimming: 1 base; J trimming: 6 bases; junction bases outside the gene matches: 8. Germline loops: CDR1 LGHNA, CDR2 YSLEER. The CDR3 is CASSQGLAIRPGELFF. The CDR3 coding sequence is TGCGCCAGCAGCCAAGGACTAGCTATACGACCCGGGGAGCTGTTTTTT.

This clone was found once. V is TRBV7-2 and J is TRBJ2-1; D gene unclear. Germline loops: CDR1 SGHTA, CDR2 FQGNSA. The CDR3 length is 14 residues. V lost 1 base and J lost 7, with 11 bases in between. The CDR3 nucleotides read TGTGCCAGCAGCTTAGGGGTGGGCTGGAATGAGCAGTTCTTC. As protein: CASSLGVGWNEQFF.

The rearrangement uses TRBV19 and TRBJ2-1; tentatively, D is TRBD2 (6 bases). Germline CDR1 LNHDA, CDR2 SQIVND (reference sequence). Between the trimmed V and J ends, which lost 9 bases and 1 base, there was a span of 13 bases. This CDR3 is built from 14 residues. The CDR3 spells CASGTSPSYNEQFF. Written as DNA, the CDR3 is TGTGCCAGCGGAACTAGCCCGTCCTACAATGAGCAGTTCTTC. The variable domain in full, completed from reference TRBV19 and TRBJ2-1, reads DGGITQSPKYLFRKEGQNVTLSCEQNLNHDAMYWYRQDPGQGLRLIYYSQIVNDFQKGDIAEGYSVSREKKESFPLTVTSAQKNPTAFYLCASGTSPSYNEQFFGPGTRLTVL.

The chain couples TRBV10-3 to TRBJ2-7; D remains ambiguous. This CDR3 region has 15 residues. The ends were cut back, 3 bases at V and 1 base at J, with 13 bases in the middle. Germline loops: CDR1 ENHRY, CDR2 SYGVKD. CDR3 in amino acids: CAISDPTGPSYEQYF. The DNA of the CDR3 is TGTGCCATCAGTGACCCTACCGGACCGTCCTACGAGCAGTACTTC.

The chain is built from TRBV7-9 and TRBJ1-5; possibly TRBD1 for D (5 bases). CDR3 length: 17 residues. Trimming cost V 5 bases and J 0 bases, with 17 bases left between them. Germline V gene data show CDR1 as SEHNR and CDR2 as FQNEAQ (reference sequence). The DNA for the CDR3 is TGTGCCAGCAGCACATCCTGGGGGACGGATAGCAATCAGCCCCAGCATTTT. This gives the protein CASSTSWGTDSNQPQHF.

Only a few counts were recorded for this clone. The chain carries TRBV10-3 and TRBJ2-1; no clear D. This CDR3 contains 14 residues. The V gene lost 2 bases and the J gene lost 15 bases, with 20 bases spanning the gap. The V gene's germline CDR1 is ENHRY and CDR2 SYGVKD. CDR3 sequence (DNA): TGTGCCATCAGTGAGCTAGTCGACCCCCCCAACGTGTTCTTC. It translates to CAISELVDPPNVFF.